These 15 T cell receptor beta chains were sequenced from one sample in a study of T cell changes during pregnancy in multiple sclerosis. Here immunoSEQ multiplex PCR was the method, and the copy in TCRdb shows in-frame clones only, minus some. The data contain some 100,000 clones, about 91% of them seen just once; the ten biggest clones take up 2.5% to 3.5%. The input for sequencing was peripheral blood, taken in the second trimester of pregnancy. These receptors were taken from a female donor with multiple sclerosis, enrolled in a pregnancy study.

The gene calls are TRBV28 and TRBJ2-1, with a possible D match to TRBD2 (6 bases). The CDR3 loop spans 13 amino acids. CDR1 and CDR2 (germline): MDHEN, SYDVKM. Between the trimmed V and J ends, which lost 5 bases and 8 bases, there was a span of 13 bases. CDR3 DNA sequence: TGTGCCAGCAGTAGGGACTTGTTGTATGAGCAGTTCTTC. Translated: CASSRDLLYEQFF.

This rearrangement joins TRBV18 to TRBJ2-3; D unresolved. With 2 bases removed from V and 1 base from J, the gap between germline ends came to 7 bases. This CDR3 has 14 amino acids. Germline V gives CDR1 KGHSH, CDR2 LQKENI. As DNA, the CDR3 is TGTGCCAGCTCACCAGACTCGCGCACAGATACGCAGTATTTT. It codes for CASSPDSRTDTQYF.

This clone was observed a single time. The rearrangement uses TRBV7-9 and TRBJ1-5; D ambiguous. Trimming cost V 1 base and J 7 bases, with 11 bases left between them. The CDR3 runs 14 residues. Germline V lookup: CDR1 SEHNR, CDR2 FQNEAQ (reference sequence). The CDR3 DNA reads as TGTGCCAGCAGCTTAGAGCACCCCGGGCAGCCCCAGCATTTT. This sequence encodes CASSLEHPGQPQHF. Using reference TRBV7-9 and TRBJ1-5 for the parts outside the CDR3, the full variable domain is DTGVSQNPRHKITKRGQNVTFRCDPISEHNRLYWYRQTLGQGPEFLTYFQNEAQLEKSRLLSDRFSAERPKGSFSTLEIQRTEQGDSAMYLCASSLEHPGQPQHFGDGTRLSIL.

This chain joins TRBV29-1 and TRBJ2-1; weak D call: TRBD2 (6 bases). Trimming took off 3 bases at V and 7 bases at J, with 19 bases between the two ends. The CDR3 runs 15 residues. The germline V gene has CDR1 SQVTM and CDR2 ANQGSEA. CDR3 in DNA: TGCAGCGTTGATGTTCACAGGCGGGGAACGAATGAGCAGTTCTTC. As protein: CSVDVHRRGTNEQFF.

CDR3 bases: TGTGCCAGCAGTTTAGGTAGCGGGAGGACCTCCGAGCAGTACTTC. Encoded protein: CASSLGSGRTSEQYF. The gene calls are TRBV27 and TRBJ2-7; 10 bases align to TRBD2. Unmatched junction bases numbered 7, after V lost 2 bases and J lost 6 bases. The CDR3 is 15 amino acids. Germline assignment: CDR1 MNHEY and CDR2 SMNVEV (reference sequence).

This chain uses TRBV7-3 with TRBJ2-5; 8 positions match TRBD1. The trim removed 5 bases at V and 5 bases at J, leaving 10 bases unmatched. Per germline, CDR1 SGHTA and CDR2 FQGTGA. This CDR3 is built from 15 residues. CDR3 protein: CASSPRPGQVETQYF. CDR3 DNA sequence: TGTGCCAGCAGCCCCCGACCGGGACAGGTGGAGACCCAGTACTTC.

V gene TRBV9 combines with J gene TRBJ2-7; TRBD2 agrees at 7 bases. The trim removed 4 bases at V and 5 bases at J, leaving 6 bases unmatched. The CDR3 is made up of 13 amino acids. Germline assignment: CDR1 SGDLS and CDR2 YYNGEE. The CDR3 spells CASSPDAGDEQYF. CDR3 in DNA: TGTGCCAGCAGCCCTGATGCGGGAGACGAGCAGTACTTC. Variable domain in full (rest from reference TRBV9 and TRBJ2-7): DSGVTQTPKHLITATGQRVTLRCSPRSGDLSVYWYQQSLDQGLQFLIQYYNGEERAKGNILERFSAQQFPDLHSELNLSSLELGDSALYFCASSPDAGDEQYFGPGTRLTVT.

This chain uses TRBV7-6 with TRBJ2-2; D possibly corresponds to TRBD2 (5 bases). V was clipped by 8 bases and J by 2 bases, with 9 bases between them. Germline values: CDR1 SGHVS, CDR2 FNYEAQ. The CDR3 is made up of 13 amino acids. The CDR3 spells CASGSVNTGELFF. CDR3 in DNA: TGTGCCAGCGGTAGCGTTAACACCGGGGAGCTGTTTTTT.

The V and J genes are TRBV4-1 and TRBJ2-3, with 10 bases aligning to TRBD1. CDR3 length: 17 amino acids. The germline gives CDR1 MGHRA, CDR2 YSYEKL. V gave up 4 bases and J gave up 5 bases; unmatched junction bases: 12. CDR3 DNA sequence: TGCGCCAGCAGCCCCTTAGGTGTGACAGGGGGCAGAGATACGCAGTATTTT. This translates into CASSPLGVTGGRDTQYF.

The chain couples TRBV11-2 to TRBJ1-4; 7 bases line up with TRBD1. Losses at the gene ends were 6 bases for V and 0 bases for J; bases not matched to a gene: 1. Germline CDR1 and CDR2: SGHAT and FQNNGV. The CDR3 runs to 14 residues. The CDR3 loop is CASSQGATNEKLFF. CDR3 DNA: TGTGCCAGCAGTCAGGGGGCAACTAATGAAAAACTGTTTTTT.

The CDR3 DNA follows: TGTGCCAGCAGTGTTAACAGGGGAGTGAGAGGCTACACCTTC. As protein: CASSVNRGVRGYTF. This sequence joins TRBV2 and TRBJ1-2; 7 bases match TRBD1. CDR3 length: 14 amino acids. V lost 4 bases, J lost 8 bases, and 10 bases stayed unmatched. The germline CDR1 and CDR2 sequences are SNHLY and FYNNEI.

This rearrangement joins TRBV11-2 to TRBJ1-4, with D unclear. Per the germline V gene, CDR1 is SGHAT and CDR2 is FQNNGV. V lost 6 bases and J lost 11, with 16 bases in between. The CDR3 loop spans 13 amino acids. CDR3 loop: CASRKIAEYKLFF. CDR3 sequence (DNA): TGTGCCAGCAGGAAAATAGCAGAGTACAAACTGTTTTTT.

J is TRBJ2-3 and V is TRBV29-1, with TRBD2 matching 16 bases. CDR1 and CDR2 (germline): SQVTM, ANQGSEA. The CDR3 is made up of 18 amino acids. V was clipped by 6 bases and J by 5 bases; unmatched bases: 14. Here the CDR3 reads CSVAKGLAGGPYKDTQYF. CDR3 bases: TGCAGCGTAGCAAAGGGACTAGCGGGAGGGCCGTATAAAGATACGCAGTATTTT.

This rearrangement joins TRBV2 to TRBJ1-2; the D gene is possibly TRBD1 (6 bases). CDR3 size: 13 residues. The V and J ends lost 6 bases and 1 base respectively, with 9 bases between them. Germline V gives CDR1 SNHLY, CDR2 FYNNEI. CDR3 DNA: TGTGCCAGCAGGGGACAACTTAACTATGGCTACACCTTC. This codes for CASRGQLNYGYTF.

The chain employs TRBV4-2 and TRBJ2-5; D is unclear. V was cut by 0 bases and J by 5 bases, with 7 bases left in between. The CDR3 loop spans 13 amino acids. CDR1 LGHNA and CDR2 YNFKEQ come from the germline V gene. The CDR3 reads CASSQDQRETQYF. CDR3 nucleotides: TGTGCCAGCAGCCAAGATCAGAGGGAGACCCAGTACTTC.